The 20 T cell receptor beta chains presented below share a single source sample, sequenced in a study of regulatory T cells in long-lasting Graves disease. To make TCR beta libraries, researchers used iRepertoire HTBI primers and Arm-PCR of CDR3 regions. TCRdb re-analysed the multiplex PCR reads in MiXCR, keeping a single row per CDR3 protein. The top ten hold 18% of the sample, which has hundreds of thousands of distinct CDR3 sequences, 15% to 20% seen once. The sample's time point: newly diagnosed GD, antithyroid drugs for less than 3 months. Extracted PBMC RNA gave rise to the TCR library. These same records also appear under a second study, on T cells in Graves' hyperthyroidism and ophthalmopathy.

Sequencing was performed on peripheral blood mononuclear cells (PBMCs), taken at new diagnosis, from a patient treated with antithyroid drugs. The receptors stem from a woman aged 25 to 39 with Graves disease.

This chain joins TRBV28 and TRBJ1-5, with D hard to call. Germline-derived CDR1 and CDR2 are MDHEN and SYDVKM. This CDR3 is built from 13 residues. Deletions cut 3 bases from V and 6 bases from J, with 9 bases between. The CDR3, as DNA: TGTGCCAGCAGTTTTGGTGGAATTCAGCCCCAGCATTTT. This gives the protein CASSFGGIQPQHF.

This chain joins TRBV6-5 and TRBJ1-4; no clear D gene. Germline CDR1 and CDR2: MNHEY and SVGAGI. V gave up 0 bases and J gave up 7 bases, with 6 bases separating them. The CDR3 spans 13 residues. The CDR3 sequence: CASSYSTREKLFF. For the CDR3, the DNA is TGTGCCAGCAGTTACTCGACCCGTGAAAAACTGTTTTTT.

The rearrangement joins TRBV30 to TRBJ1-2; 9 nucleotides agree with TRBD1. There are 15 residues in the CDR3. Germline V gives CDR1 GTSNPN, CDR2 SVGIG (reference sequence). Unmatched junction bases numbered 8, after V lost 3 bases and J lost 3 bases. The CDR3 bases are TGTGCCTGGAGACGCACAGGGGGCTGGGACTATGGCTACACCTTC. Amino acids: CAWRRTGGWDYGYTF. Looking up the rest from reference TRBV30 and TRBJ1-2 gives the full variable domain: SQTIHQWPATLVQPVGSPLSLECTVEGTSNPNLYWYRQAAGRGLQLLFYSVGIGQISSEVPQNLSASRPQDRQFILSSKKLLLSDSGFYLCAWRRTGGWDYGYTFGSGTRLTVV.

This clonotype was seen at least ten times. This chain uses TRBV7-2 with TRBJ1-2; a possible D gene is TRBD1 (5 bases). CDR3 length: 14 amino acids. V shed 7 bases and J shed 7 bases, with 19 bases lying between them. Germline CDR1 SGHTA, CDR2 FQGNSA. As DNA, the CDR3 is TGTGCCAGCACCCCGGCCGGGGGTACGTTTGGCTACACCTTC. Encoded protein: CASTPAGGTFGYTF.

This chain links TRBV5-1 with TRBJ1-1, with unresolved D. This CDR3 is 14 amino acids long. Germline V gives CDR1 SGHRS, CDR2 YFSETQ. The V and J ends lost 4 bases and 1 base respectively, with 11 bases between them. In DNA form, the CDR3 reads TGCGCCAGCAGCCAAGAAATCCAGAACACTGAAGCTTTCTTT. Its translation is CASSQEIQNTEAFF.

This clonotype was detected only a few times. The chain combines TRBV18 with TRBJ2-7; possibly TRBD2 for D (5 bases). The CDR3 has 13 amino acids. Between the trimmed V and J ends, which lost 3 bases and 12 bases, there was a span of 18 bases. In germline, CDR1 is KGHSH, CDR2 LQKENI. The CDR3 is CASSPGEGRPGYF. In DNA, the CDR3 is TGTGCCAGCTCACCGGGCGAGGGTCGTCCGGGGTACTTC.

This clonotype was observed many times. The chain carries TRBV7-8 and TRBJ2-7; TRBD2 matches 7 bases. J was trimmed by 7 bases and V by 5 bases; bases with no gene match: 17. Germline CDR1 is SGHVS and CDR2 is FQNEAQ. The CDR3 totals 16 residues. CDR3 in amino acids: CASSPQRRTRVGEQYF. The CDR3 DNA sequence: TGTGCCAGCAGCCCCCAGAGGCGGACTAGGGTGGGGGAGCAGTACTTC.

In this sample, this clonotype turned up many times. The rearrangement links TRBV7-3 to TRBJ2-3, with 7 nucleotides matching TRBD2. CDR1 is SGHTA and CDR2 is FQGTGA in the germline V gene. The V segment lost 4 bases and the J segment 2 bases; nucleotides outside the gene matches: 3. This CDR3 is built from 14 residues. The CDR3 loop is CASSSAGYTDTQYF. The CDR3 nucleotides are TGTGCCAGCAGCTCAGCGGGGTACACAGATACGCAGTATTTT.

The chain carries TRBV18 and TRBJ2-3, with TRBD2 identical over 11 bases. The V and J ends lost 3 bases and 1 base, in that order; junction bases with no gene match: 3. Per germline, CDR1 KGHSH and CDR2 LQKENI. CDR3 size: 16 residues. CDR3 coding DNA: TGTGCCAGCTCACCCAAGGGACTAGCGGGCACAGATACGCAGTATTTT. Amino acids: CASSPKGLAGTDTQYF.

Worth noting for this clonotype: Possible read error: a much larger clone is one base away. The genes are TRBV3-1 and TRBJ2-1, with 7 positions matching TRBD1. Germline CDR1 LGHDT, CDR2 YNNKEL (reference sequence). This CDR3 is built from 13 residues. The CDR3 protein is CASSLTGSNEQSF. For the CDR3, the DNA is TGTGCCAGCAGCCTGACAGGGTCCAATGAGCAGTCCTTC.

This clonotype was detected only a few times. The chain uses TRBV25-1 and TRBJ1-3; maybe TRBD1 (5 bases). Germline V gives CDR1 MGHDK, CDR2 SYGVNS. The CDR3 is made up of 16 amino acids. Between the trimmed V and J ends, which lost 2 bases and 2 bases, there was a span of 13 bases. The CDR3 nucleotides are TGTGCCAGCAGTGAAGTCGAGGGGAGAACTGGAAACACCATATATTTT. As protein: CASSEVEGRTGNTIYF.

This clonotype was observed a handful of times. The chain has TRBV12-3 or TRBV12-4 and TRBJ1-4; D is uncertain. This CDR3 spans 13 amino acids. V lost 6 bases and J 13 bases, leaving 18 bases between the germline ends. This chain's CDR3 is CASSMAGSLALFF. The CDR3 nucleotides read TGTGCCAGCAGCATGGCGGGGTCCTTAGCACTGTTTTTT.

On this clonotype: This may come from a read error, since a much larger clone is one base off. The V gene is TRBV24-1, the J gene TRBJ2-3, with D hard to call. From germline, CDR1 is KGHDR and CDR2 SFDVKD. V was trimmed by 9 bases and J by 3 bases, leaving 6 bases between them. This CDR3 contains 11 residues. In DNA, the CDR3 is TGTGCCACCGCCAGGACAGATACGCAGTATTTT. Translating it yields CATARTDTQYF.

This clonotype was counted at least ten times. This chain uses TRBV18 with TRBJ2-7; perhaps TRBD2 as D (5 bases). This CDR3 is 14 amino acids long. Germline lookup yields CDR1 KGHSH and CDR2 LQKENI. V gave up 6 bases and J gave up 0 bases, with 12 bases separating them. The DNA of the CDR3 is TGTGCCAGCTCTGGGAGCGGCGGCTCCTACGAGCAGTACTTC. The encoded protein is CASSGSGGSYEQYF. The entire variable domain, with the rest obtained from reference TRBV18 and TRBJ2-7, is as follows: NAGVMQNPRHLVRRRGQEARLRCSPMKGHSHVYWYRQLPEEGLKFMVYLQKENIIDESGMPKERFSAEFPKEGPSILRIQQVVRGDSAAYFCASSGSGGSYEQYFGPGTRLTVT.

The V gene is TRBV14, the J gene TRBJ2-7; D call uncertain. Trimming cost V 0 bases and J 6 bases, with 9 bases left between them. CDR3 length equals 13 residues. Per the germline V gene, CDR1 is SGHDN and CDR2 is FVKESK. The CDR3 DNA reads TGTGCCAGCAGCCAAGAGGCCCCGGTCGAGCAGTACTTC. Its protein product is CASSQEAPVEQYF.

The genes are TRBV27 and TRBJ1-1, with D perhaps TRBD1 (5 bases). Looked up from germline, CDR1 is MNHEY and CDR2 is SMNVEV (reference sequence). Trimming cost V 6 bases and J 5 bases, with 16 bases left between them. This CDR3 is built from 14 residues. CDR3: CASRWGGVGTEAFF. The CDR3 DNA sequence: TGTGCCAGCAGATGGGGGGGGGTGGGGACTGAAGCTTTCTTT.

Regarding this clonotype: A much larger clone lies a single base off, so this may be a read error. The chain joins TRBV28 to TRBJ1-6, with D perhaps matching TRBD1 (5 bases). Trimming removed 6 bases from V and 7 bases from J, with 22 bases in between. The CDR3 runs 17 residues. CDR1 is MDHEN and CDR2 is SYDVKM in the germline V gene. CDR3 protein: CASRSLGGIGLNSPLHF. In nucleotides, the CDR3 is TGTGCCAGCAGATCCTTGGGGGGGATTGGCTTAAATTCACCCCTCCACTTT.

This clonotype was counted a few times. Compared with germline, one end of the junction differs, possibly owing to a read error. The chain joins TRBV10-3 to TRBJ2-3; tentatively, D is TRBD2 (5 bases). The CDR3 consists of 13 residues. Per germline, CDR1 ENHRY and CDR2 SYGVKD. The CDR3: CATSEVRESAQYF. CDR3 bases: TGTGCCACCAGTGAGGTGAGGGAATCCGCGCAGTATTTT.

The chain is built from TRBV7-2 and TRBJ2-1; the match to TRBD2 covers 10 bases. Trimming removed 5 bases from V and 7 bases from J; junction bases left unmatched: 11. Germline assignment: CDR1 SGHTA and CDR2 FQGNSA. The CDR3 has 16 residues. CDR3 region: CASSTRGAGGPNEQFF. CDR3 nucleotides: TGTGCCAGCAGCACCAGAGGAGCGGGAGGGCCTAATGAGCAGTTCTTC.

The gene calls are TRBV5-1 and TRBJ2-5; D remains ambiguous. The V end lost 5 bases, the J end lost 5 bases, and 13 bases lay between the germline ends. The V gene's germline CDR1 is SGHRS and CDR2 YFSETQ. The CDR3 is made up of 13 amino acids. The CDR3 DNA reads as TGCGCCAGCAGTCCCCTGAACGGGGAGACCCAGTACTTC. As protein: CASSPLNGETQYF. The complete variable domain, with remaining parts taken from reference TRBV5-1 and TRBJ2-5, reads KAGVTQTPRYLIKTRGQQVTLSCSPISGHRSVSWYQQTPGQGLQFLFEYFSETQRNKGNFPGRFSGRQFSNSRSEMNVSTLELGDSALYLCASSPLNGETQYFGPGTRLLVL.